These 3 T cell receptor beta chains share one sample of origin, sequenced in a study of shared clonotypes between healthy human individuals. Libraries were prepared by immunoSEQ multiplex PCR; TCRdb keeps only in-frame clonotypes and omits some of them. The sample contains over 2 million clones, approximately 95% of which appear only once. The naive CD8 population came from CD45RO-negative cells selected for CCR7, without terminally differentiated effector memory CD45RA+ cells. Sequenced sample: naive CD8+ T cells sorted from blood. These receptors came from a man between 18 and 35 years old in good health.

The chain employs TRBV6-5 and TRBJ1-2; 10 bases map to TRBD1. The germline gives CDR1 MNHEY, CDR2 SVGAGI. The V and J ends lost 4 bases and 5 bases, in that order; junction bases with no gene match: 7. The CDR3 runs to 15 residues. The CDR3 DNA follows: TGTGCCAGCAGTTTAACCTGGGACAGGGGTTATGGCTACACCTTC. Translation: CASSLTWDRGYGYTF.

This clone showed up just once. V and J are TRBV7-6 and TRBJ2-1; 12 bases agree with TRBD2. V gave up 5 bases and J gave up 5 bases; unmatched junction bases: 4. CDR3 length: 15 amino acids. Per the germline V gene, CDR1 is SGHVS and CDR2 is FNYEAQ. The CDR3 protein is CASSRTSGGNNEQFF. The DNA of the CDR3 is TGTGCCAGCAGCCGAACTAGCGGGGGGAACAATGAGCAGTTCTTC.

V is TRBV6-5 and J is TRBJ2-5, with unresolved D. The CDR3 is made up of 12 amino acids. Germline assignment: CDR1 MNHEY and CDR2 SVGAGI. The ends were cut back, 2 bases at V and 2 bases at J, with 3 bases in the middle. The CDR3 DNA reads as TGTGCCAGCAGTTACGGGCAAGAGACCCAGTACTTC. Its translation is CASSYGQETQYF.